Each of the 32 T cell receptor beta chains below was sequenced from the same sample in a study of blood T cell repertoires in COVID-19. TCRdb's table, derived via immunoSEQ multiplex PCR, lists solely in-frame clones and lacks some. The sample contains around 310,000 clones, around 90% of which appear only once. The sequenced sample was PBMCs or T cells enriched from blood (not recorded which). The source of these receptors is a man aged 25-40 years who had recovered from COVID-19.

The gene calls are TRBV15 and TRBJ1-1, with 7 nucleotides matching TRBD1. The trim removed 3 bases at V and 1 base at J, leaving 5 bases unmatched. Per germline, CDR1 LNHNV and CDR2 YYDKDF (reference sequence). This CDR3 is 15 amino acids long. This chain's CDR3 is CATSRVTGSNTEAFF. The CDR3 DNA sequence: TGTGCCACCAGCAGGGTGACAGGGTCGAACACTGAAGCTTTCTTT. Together with reference TRBV15 and TRBJ1-1, the CDR3 gives the full variable domain: DAMVIQNPRYQVTQFGKPVTLSCSQTLNHNVMYWYQQKSSQAPKLLFHYYDKDFNNEADTPDNFQSRRPNTSFCFLDIRSPGLGDTAMYLCATSRVTGSNTEAFFGQGTRLTVV.

The table lists this clone with a count of one. This chain uses TRBV10-3 with TRBJ2-2; TRBD1 matches at 9 bases. The CDR3 contains 15 residues. V was pared by 5 bases and J by 5 bases, with 6 bases of the junction left unmatched. Germline values: CDR1 ENHRY, CDR2 SYGVKD. DNA for the CDR3: TGTGCCATCAGTTTGGACAGGGGAGGAACCGGGGAGCTGTTTTTT. Protein sequence: CAISLDRGGTGELFF.

The chain couples TRBV28 to TRBJ1-5; D perhaps matches TRBD1 (6 bases). This CDR3 comprises 14 residues. Germline loops: CDR1 MDHEN, CDR2 SYDVKM. V lost 3 bases, J lost 8 bases, and 14 bases lay in between. CDR3 in DNA: TGTGCCAGCAGTTTTTCGGGGGGCTCCAAGCCCCAGCATTTT. This translates into CASSFSGGSKPQHF.

The CDR3, as DNA: TGTGCCAGCAGCTTAGACAGGAACGAGGCTTTCTTT. It encodes CASSLDRNEAFF. The chain is built from TRBV7-9 and TRBJ1-1; D perhaps matches TRBD1 (5 bases). V was clipped by 1 base and J by 11 bases, with 11 bases between them. The length of the CDR3 is 12 residues. Germline CDR1 is SEHNR and CDR2 is FQNEAQ (reference sequence).

The chain is built from TRBV5-4 and TRBJ2-1; D is perhaps TRBD1 (6 bases). Trimming shortened V by 3 bases and J by 3 bases, and 13 bases separated the two germline ends. Germline V lookup: CDR1 SGHNT, CDR2 YYREEE (reference sequence). The CDR3 spans 15 residues. Written as DNA, the CDR3 is TGTGCCAGCAGCTCAGCTTACAGGGACTACAATGAGCAGTTCTTC. Encoded protein: CASSSAYRDYNEQFF.

The V and J genes are TRBV7-2 and TRBJ1-6; the D is unclear. Trimming took off 1 base at V and 6 bases at J, with 7 bases between the two ends. The V gene's germline CDR1 is SGHTA and CDR2 FQGNSA. The CDR3 length is 14 residues. The CDR3 DNA follows: TGTGCCAGCAGCTTAGGCCAGATTAATTCACCCCTCCACTTT. It yields the protein CASSLGQINSPLHF.

The chain carries TRBV19 and TRBJ2-5, with 8 bases that match TRBD1. Germline CDR1 LNHDA, CDR2 SQIVND (reference sequence). This CDR3 is 16 amino acids long. V gave up 5 bases and J gave up 5 bases; unmatched junction bases: 13. The DNA for the CDR3 is TGTGCCAGTAGTGTAAGGGACAGGATTTACGTGGAGACCCAGTACTTC. This translates into CASSVRDRIYVETQYF.

V is TRBV5-1 and J is TRBJ1-4; no reliable D call. Germline V gene data show CDR1 as SGHRS and CDR2 as YFSETQ. This CDR3 has 14 amino acids. Trimming shortened V by 4 bases and J by 0 bases, and 7 bases separated the two germline ends. In DNA form, the CDR3 reads TGCGCCAGCAGCCCGGTTGCAACTAATGAAAAACTGTTTTTT. Translated: CASSPVATNEKLFF.

The chain has TRBV5-1 and TRBJ2-7; TRBD1 matches at 9 bases. V gave up 2 bases and J gave up 4 bases; unmatched junction bases: 4. The V gene's germline CDR1 is SGHRS and CDR2 YFSETQ. This CDR3 spans 14 amino acids. The CDR3 coding sequence is TGCGCCAGCAGCTTAGGGACAGGGATATACGAGCAGTACTTC. It is translated as CASSLGTGIYEQYF.

The chain is built from TRBV7-9 and TRBJ1-6; 8 bases map to TRBD1. The CDR3 length is 13 residues. Germline CDR1 SEHNR, CDR2 FQNEAQ (reference sequence). V shed 5 bases, J shed 10 bases, and the junction held 4 bases outside the gene matches. This CDR3 reads CASSQQGDSPLHF. CDR3 coding DNA: TGTGCCAGCAGCCAACAGGGGGACTCACCCCTCCACTTT.

V usage is TRBV5-8 and J usage is TRBJ1-6; D not resolved. Trimming left V 0 bases short and J 3 bases short, with 7 bases between. The germline CDR1 and CDR2 sequences are SGHTS and YDEGEE. CDR3 length: 15 amino acids. The CDR3 DNA reads as TGTGCCAGCAGCTTGGGGCGGCTCTATAATTCACCCCTCCACTTT. It is translated as CASSLGRLYNSPLHF.

In DNA, the CDR3 is TGTGCCAGCAGCGTCGGGACAGGGGGCGGGTACGAGCAGTACTTC. It yields the protein CASSVGTGGGYEQYF. The J gene is TRBJ2-7, the V gene TRBV9; 12 bases are shared with TRBD1. Unmatched junction bases numbered 4, after V lost 2 bases and J lost 4 bases. CDR1 and CDR2 (germline): SGDLS, YYNGEE. The CDR3 is 15 amino acids.

This chain connects TRBV5-4 to TRBJ2-7, with TRBD2 matching over 10 bases. CDR3 length equals 15 residues. The germline gives CDR1 SGHNT, CDR2 YYREEE (reference sequence). The trim removed 1 base at V and 7 bases at J, leaving 8 bases unmatched. The CDR3 nucleotides are TGTGCCAGCAGCTTGCGGCTAGCGGGGGTTGAAGAGCAGTACTTC. The encoded protein is CASSLRLAGVEEQYF.

The chain couples TRBV7-9 to TRBJ2-4; D is possibly TRBD2 (6 bases). Germline lookup yields CDR1 SEHNR and CDR2 FQNEAQ (reference sequence). The V gene lost 4 bases and the J gene lost 0 bases, with 10 bases spanning the gap. The CDR3 consists of 15 residues. The CDR3 reads CASSSPGLAKNIQYF. CDR3 DNA: TGTGCCAGCAGCTCACCGGGACTAGCCAAAAACATTCAGTACTTC.

Here the CDR3 DNA reads TGTGCCAGCAGTACGGCGGGAGATACGCAGTATTTT. Its translation is CASSTAGDTQYF. This sequence joins TRBV2 and TRBJ2-3; D might be TRBD2 (5 bases). CDR3 length equals 12 residues. Trimming stripped 5 bases from V and 5 bases from J, with 8 bases between. CDR1 SNHLY and CDR2 FYNNEI come from the germline V gene.

This chain connects TRBV6-5 to TRBJ2-7; 7 bases align to TRBD2. CDR1 is MNHEY and CDR2 is SVGAGI in the germline V gene. The V segment lost 10 bases and the J segment 2 bases; nucleotides outside the gene matches: 8. The length of the CDR3 is 13 residues. The CDR3 reads CAISPSGTYEQYF. The CDR3 bases are TGTGCCATCTCCCCGAGCGGGACCTACGAGCAGTACTTC.

The V gene is TRBV5-1, the J gene TRBJ1-2; D is possibly TRBD1 (6 bases). Germline V gives CDR1 SGHRS, CDR2 YFSETQ. Trimming left V 2 bases short and J 3 bases short, with 14 bases between. The CDR3 consists of 15 residues. The CDR3 loop reads CASSFQGKYDYGYTF. CDR3 DNA sequence: TGCGCCAGCAGCTTCCAGGGGAAGTACGACTATGGCTACACCTTC. The full variable domain, rest sourced from reference TRBV5-1 and TRBJ1-2, is KAGVTQTPRYLIKTRGQQVTLSCSPISGHRSVSWYQQTPGQGLQFLFEYFSETQRNKGNFPGRFSGRQFSNSRSEMNVSTLELGDSALYLCASSFQGKYDYGYTFGSGTRLTVV.

The chain uses TRBV30 and TRBJ1-6; 7 nucleotides line up with TRBD1. CDR3 length equals 15 residues. V lost 2 bases and J lost 9; bases outside the gene matches: 10. Per germline, CDR1 GTSNPN and CDR2 SVGIG (reference sequence). The CDR3 DNA sequence: TGTGCCTGGAGTACAAACAGGGGAAGGATTTCACCCCTCCACTTT. Translated, it gives CAWSTNRGRISPLHF. The variable domain in full, with the rest retrieved from reference TRBV30 and TRBJ1-6, is SQTIHQWPATLVQPVGSPLSLECTVEGTSNPNLYWYRQAAGRGLQLLFYSVGIGQISSEVPQNLSASRPQDRQFILSSKKLLLSDSGFYLCAWSTNRGRISPLHFGNGTRLTVT.

This clone is a singleton in its sample. DNA for the CDR3: TGTGCCAGCAGCCCGGGACTAGCGATAAGAGAGACCCAGTACTTC. Residues: CASSPGLAIRETQYF. The chain combines TRBV11-2 with TRBJ2-5; 10 bases fit TRBD2. The CDR3 is 15 residues long. Losses at the gene ends were 5 bases for V and 4 bases for J; bases not matched to a gene: 7. The germline V gene encodes CDR1 SGHAT and CDR2 FQNNGV.

The V call is TRBV30, the J call TRBJ2-3; the match to TRBD2 covers 15 bases. The length of the CDR3 is 18 residues. V shed 0 bases, J shed 3 bases, and the junction held 7 bases outside the gene matches. Germline CDR1 reads GTSNPN; CDR2 reads SVGIG (reference sequence). CDR3 DNA sequence: TGTGCCTGGAGTGTACAAGGACTAGCGGGGGGGCCTACAGATACGCAGTATTTT. Its translation: CAWSVQGLAGGPTDTQYF. The full variable domain, in which reference TRBV30 and TRBJ2-3 provide the parts outside the CDR3, is SQTIHQWPATLVQPVGSPLSLECTVEGTSNPNLYWYRQAAGRGLQLLFYSVGIGQISSEVPQNLSASRPQDRQFILSSKKLLLSDSGFYLCAWSVQGLAGGPTDTQYFGPGTRLTVL.

This clone is a singleton in its sample. CDR3: CASNLDRGQPQHF. CDR3 DNA sequence: TGTGCCAGCAACCTGGACAGGGGACAGCCCCAGCATTTT. This chain connects TRBV6-5 to TRBJ1-5; 9 positions agree with TRBD1. The CDR3 loop spans 13 amino acids. V dropped 7 bases and J dropped 7; count of bases not matched to a gene: 5. CDR1 and CDR2 (germline): MNHEY, SVGAGI.

The J gene is TRBJ1-2, the V gene TRBV12-3 or TRBV12-4; 9 bases agree with TRBD1. This CDR3 contains 12 residues. J was trimmed by 7 bases and V by 4 bases; bases with no gene match: 1. The DNA for the CDR3 is TGTGCCAGCAGTTGGACAGGGGTTGGCTACACCTTC. This sequence encodes CASSWTGVGYTF.

V is TRBV10-3 and J is TRBJ2-3, with TRBD1 matching over 10 bases. The CDR3 consists of 15 residues. V was pared by 3 bases and J by 7 bases, with 7 bases of the junction left unmatched. The germline gives CDR1 ENHRY, CDR2 SYGVKD. CDR3 in DNA: TGTGCCATCAGTGACGACAGGGGGCGAAGAAATACGCAGTATTTT. As protein: CAISDDRGRRNTQYF.

This clone was observed a single time. CDR3 nucleotide sequence: TGCGCCAGCAGCGCCCTACTAGCGGGGGGCCCCCAACCTACGCAGTATTTT. Translation gives CASSALLAGGPQPTQYF. The rearrangement links TRBV10-1 to TRBJ2-3; 12 bases match TRBD2. This CDR3 is 17 amino acids long. With V trimmed by 6 bases and J by 8 bases, 15 bases remained unmatched. Germline V CDR1 and CDR2: WNHNN, SYGVQD (reference sequence).

The chain carries TRBV7-2 and TRBJ1-3; 8 bases are a match to TRBD1. After removal of 0 bases from V and 3 bases from J, the junction contained 7 bases not matched to a gene. Per the germline V gene, CDR1 is SGHTA and CDR2 is FQGNSA. The CDR3 is 17 amino acids. The CDR3, as DNA: TGTGCCAGCAGCTTAGCGTCCGACAGGGGTGGTGGAAACACCATATATTTT. Protein product: CASSLASDRGGGNTIYF.

DNA of the CDR3: TGTGCCATCAGTGAGTCGATGCGGGGACCTTACGAGCAGTACTTC. The encoded protein is CAISESMRGPYEQYF. The chain has TRBV10-3 and TRBJ2-7; possibly TRBD2 for D (6 bases). This CDR3 comprises 15 residues. The germline V gene has CDR1 ENHRY and CDR2 SYGVKD. The ends were cut back, 0 bases at V and 4 bases at J, with 13 bases in the middle.

With regard to this clone: Additional DNA sequences in this sample encode the identical CDR3. CDR3 nucleotide sequence: TGTGCCTGGAGTCCGGGACAGGGCGGACAGCCCCAGCATTTT. This codes for CAWSPGQGGQPQHF. The rearrangement uses TRBV30 and TRBJ1-5; 9 bases match TRBD1. The ends lost 2 bases at V and 7 bases at J; junction bases unmatched: 6. The germline V gene encodes CDR1 GTSNPN and CDR2 SVGIG (reference sequence). The CDR3 contains 14 residues.

This chain joins TRBV3-1 (or the pseudogene TRBV3-2) and TRBJ2-5, with a tentative D call TRBD1 (6 bases). The length of the CDR3 is 15 residues. The V and J ends lost 4 bases and 4 bases respectively, with 16 bases between them. Germline V gene sequence: CDR1 LGHDT, CDR2 YNNKEL (reference sequence). In nucleotides, the CDR3 is TGTGCCAGCAGCCCCGGACAGACCTGGGGAGAGACCCAGTACTTC. This codes for CASSPGQTWGETQYF.

V usage is TRBV7-9 and J usage is TRBJ1-1; 10 bases fit TRBD1. The V segment lost 3 bases and the J segment 5 bases; nucleotides outside the gene matches: 6. The V gene's germline CDR1 is SEHNR and CDR2 FQNEAQ (reference sequence). The CDR3 spans 15 residues. DNA of the CDR3: TGTGCCAGCAGCTTTCGGGACAGGGGTGGGACTGAAGCTTTCTTT. Its translation: CASSFRDRGGTEAFF.

The J gene is TRBJ1-3, the V gene TRBV18; D call uncertain. The V and J ends lost 1 base and 0 bases respectively, with 10 bases between them. CDR1 is KGHSH and CDR2 is LQKENI in the germline V gene. This CDR3 spans 16 amino acids. CDR3 DNA: TGTGCCAGCTCACCACAGGGAACTAGCTCTGGAAACACCATATATTTT. Translating gives CASSPQGTSSGNTIYF. The full variable domain, rest sourced from reference TRBV18 and TRBJ1-3, is NAGVMQNPRHLVRRRGQEARLRCSPMKGHSHVYWYRQLPEEGLKFMVYLQKENIIDESGMPKERFSAEFPKEGPSILRIQQVVRGDSAAYFCASSPQGTSSGNTIYFGEGSWLTVV.

This chain uses TRBV10-3 with TRBJ2-5, with 13 positions matching TRBD2. The CDR3 extends over 15 amino acids. V gave up 6 bases and J gave up 14 bases; unmatched junction bases: 15. Germline CDR1 ENHRY, CDR2 SYGVKD. CDR3: CAISDHQGTSGAYYF. CDR3 nucleotides: TGTGCCATCAGCGATCACCAAGGGACTAGCGGGGCGTACTACTTC.

This clone was observed a few times. J is TRBJ1-1 and V is TRBV5-4; the D is unclear. Looked up from germline, CDR1 is SGHNT and CDR2 is YYREEE (reference sequence). Trimming stripped 0 bases from V and 9 bases from J, with 18 bases between. CDR3 length: 15 residues. This chain's CDR3 is CASSLDAAAVDQAFF. The CDR3 DNA reads as TGTGCCAGCAGCTTGGACGCGGCGGCAGTAGACCAAGCTTTCTTT. Together with reference TRBV5-4 and TRBJ1-1, the CDR3 gives the full variable domain: ETGVTQSPTHLIKTRGQQVTLRCSSQSGHNTVSWYQQALGQGPQFIFQYYREEENGRGNFPPRFSGLQFPNYSSELNVNALELDDSALYLCASSLDAAAVDQAFFGQGTRLTVV.